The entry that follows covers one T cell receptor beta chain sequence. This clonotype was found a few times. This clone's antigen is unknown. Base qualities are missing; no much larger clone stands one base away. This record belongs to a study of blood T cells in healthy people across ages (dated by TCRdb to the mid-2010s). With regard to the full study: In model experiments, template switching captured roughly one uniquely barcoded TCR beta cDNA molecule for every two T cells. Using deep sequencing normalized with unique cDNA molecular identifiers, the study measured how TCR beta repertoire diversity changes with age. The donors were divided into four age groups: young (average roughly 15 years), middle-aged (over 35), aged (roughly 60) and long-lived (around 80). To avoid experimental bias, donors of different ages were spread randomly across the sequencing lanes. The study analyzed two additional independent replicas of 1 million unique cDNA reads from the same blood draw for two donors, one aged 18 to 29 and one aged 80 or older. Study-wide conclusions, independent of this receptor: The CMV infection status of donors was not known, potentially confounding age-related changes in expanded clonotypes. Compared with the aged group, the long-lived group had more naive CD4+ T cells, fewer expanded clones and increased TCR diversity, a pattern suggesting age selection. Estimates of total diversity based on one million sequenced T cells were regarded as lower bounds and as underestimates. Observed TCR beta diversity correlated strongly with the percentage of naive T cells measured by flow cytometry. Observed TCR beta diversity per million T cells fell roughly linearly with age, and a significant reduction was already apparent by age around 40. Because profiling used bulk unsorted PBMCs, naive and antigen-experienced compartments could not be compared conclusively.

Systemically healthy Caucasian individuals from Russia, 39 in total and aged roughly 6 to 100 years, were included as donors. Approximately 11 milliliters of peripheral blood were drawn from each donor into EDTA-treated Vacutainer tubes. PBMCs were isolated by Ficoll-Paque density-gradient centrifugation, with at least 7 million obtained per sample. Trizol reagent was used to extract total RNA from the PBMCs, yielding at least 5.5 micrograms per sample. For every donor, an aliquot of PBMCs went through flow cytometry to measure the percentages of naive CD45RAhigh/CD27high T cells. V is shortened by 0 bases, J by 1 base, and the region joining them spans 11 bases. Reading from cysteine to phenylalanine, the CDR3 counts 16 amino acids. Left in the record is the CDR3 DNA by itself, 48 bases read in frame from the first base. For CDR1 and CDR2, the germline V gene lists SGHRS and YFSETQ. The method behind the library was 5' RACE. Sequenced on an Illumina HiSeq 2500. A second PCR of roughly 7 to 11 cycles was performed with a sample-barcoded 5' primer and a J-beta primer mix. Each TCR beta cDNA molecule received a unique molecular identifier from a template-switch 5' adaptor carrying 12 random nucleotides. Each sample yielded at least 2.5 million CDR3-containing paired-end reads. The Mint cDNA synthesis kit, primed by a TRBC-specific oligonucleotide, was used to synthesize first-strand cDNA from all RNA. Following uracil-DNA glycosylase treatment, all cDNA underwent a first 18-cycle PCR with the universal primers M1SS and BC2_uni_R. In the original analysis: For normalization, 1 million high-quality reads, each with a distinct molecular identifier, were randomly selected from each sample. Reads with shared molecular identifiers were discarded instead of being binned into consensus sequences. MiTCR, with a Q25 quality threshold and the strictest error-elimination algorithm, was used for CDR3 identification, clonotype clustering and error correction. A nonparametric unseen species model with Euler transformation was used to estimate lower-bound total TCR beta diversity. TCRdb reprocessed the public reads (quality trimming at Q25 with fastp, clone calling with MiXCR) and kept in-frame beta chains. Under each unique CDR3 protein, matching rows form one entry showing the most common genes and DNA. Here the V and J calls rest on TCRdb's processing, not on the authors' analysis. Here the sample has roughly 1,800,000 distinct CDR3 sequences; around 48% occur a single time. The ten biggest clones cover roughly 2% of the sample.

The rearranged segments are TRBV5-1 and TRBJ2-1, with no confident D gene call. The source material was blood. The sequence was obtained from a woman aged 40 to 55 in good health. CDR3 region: CASSLVPKASYNEQFF. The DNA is TGCGCCAGCAGCTTGGTACCTAAAGCGTCCTACAATGAGCAGTTCTTC.